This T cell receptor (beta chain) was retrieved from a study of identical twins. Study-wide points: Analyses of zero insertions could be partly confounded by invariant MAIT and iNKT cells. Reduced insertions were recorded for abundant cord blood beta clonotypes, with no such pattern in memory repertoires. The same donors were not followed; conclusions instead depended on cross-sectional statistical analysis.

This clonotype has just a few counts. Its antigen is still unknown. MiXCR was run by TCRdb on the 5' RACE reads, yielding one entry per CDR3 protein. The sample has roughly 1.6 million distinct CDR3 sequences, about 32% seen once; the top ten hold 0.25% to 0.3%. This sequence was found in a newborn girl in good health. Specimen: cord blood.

Written as DNA, the CDR3 is TGTGCCAGCAGCCTACCACTAGCGGGAGGGCCTAATGAGCAGTTCTTC. Amino acid sequence: CASSLPLAGGPNEQFF. The V call is TRBV4-2, the J call TRBJ2-1; 13 nucleotides match TRBD2. Germline values: CDR1 LGHNA, CDR2 YNFKEQ. The CDR3 totals 16 residues. The V segment lost 4 bases and the J segment 7 bases; nucleotides outside the gene matches: 7.